This T cell receptor beta chain stems from a study of blood T cells in healthy people across ages. It was with a sample-barcoded 5' primer and a J-beta primer mix that a second PCR of roughly 7 to 12 cycles was run. TCRdb analysed the 5' RACE reads with MiXCR anew, one entry per CDR3 protein. This table holds about a million distinct CDR3 sequences, about 48% found once. The germline V gene encodes CDR1 ENHRY and CDR2 SYGVKD. The CDR3 is 11 amino acids. V gave up 3 bases and J gave up 6 bases, with 5 bases separating them. The receptor was derived from a man younger than 40 in good health. Sequenced material: blood. The chain uses TRBV10-3 and TRBJ2-5; D remains ambiguous. CDR3 in amino acids: CAISESQTQYF. CDR3 nucleotide sequence: TGTGCCATCAGTGAAAGTCAGACCCAGTACTTC.